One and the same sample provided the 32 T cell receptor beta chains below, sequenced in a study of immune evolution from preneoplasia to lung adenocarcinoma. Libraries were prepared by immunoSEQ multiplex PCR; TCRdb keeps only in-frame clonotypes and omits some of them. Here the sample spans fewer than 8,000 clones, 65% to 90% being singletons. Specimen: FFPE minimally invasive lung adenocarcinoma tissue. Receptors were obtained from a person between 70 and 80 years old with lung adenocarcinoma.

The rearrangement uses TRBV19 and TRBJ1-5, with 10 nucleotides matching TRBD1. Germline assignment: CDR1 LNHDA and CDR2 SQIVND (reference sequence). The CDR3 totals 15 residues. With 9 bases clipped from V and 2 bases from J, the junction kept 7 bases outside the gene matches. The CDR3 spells CASDRGQVGNQPQHF. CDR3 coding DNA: TGTGCCAGCGACAGGGGGCAAGTAGGCAATCAGCCCCAGCATTTT.

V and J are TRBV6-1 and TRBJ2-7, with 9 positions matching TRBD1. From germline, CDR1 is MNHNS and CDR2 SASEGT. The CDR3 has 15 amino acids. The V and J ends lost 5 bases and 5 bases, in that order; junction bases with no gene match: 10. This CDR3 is CASSPGTGSWDEQYF. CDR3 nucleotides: TGTGCCAGCAGTCCCGGGACAGGGTCGTGGGACGAGCAGTACTTC.

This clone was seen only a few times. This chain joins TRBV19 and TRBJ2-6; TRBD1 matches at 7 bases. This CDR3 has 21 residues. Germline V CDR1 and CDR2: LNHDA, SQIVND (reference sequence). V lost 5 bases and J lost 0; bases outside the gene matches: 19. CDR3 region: CASSRRMRDRDAVSGANVLTF. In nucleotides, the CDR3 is TGTGCCAGTAGTCGAAGGATGAGAGACAGGGATGCTGTCTCTGGGGCCAACGTCCTGACTTTC.

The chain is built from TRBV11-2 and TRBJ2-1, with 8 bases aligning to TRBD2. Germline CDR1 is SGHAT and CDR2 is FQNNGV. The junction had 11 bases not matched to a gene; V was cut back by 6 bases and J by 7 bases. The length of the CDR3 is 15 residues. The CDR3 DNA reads TGTGCCAGCAGATCAATAGCGGGGAGGGGAAATGAGCAGTTCTTC. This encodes CASRSIAGRGNEQFF.

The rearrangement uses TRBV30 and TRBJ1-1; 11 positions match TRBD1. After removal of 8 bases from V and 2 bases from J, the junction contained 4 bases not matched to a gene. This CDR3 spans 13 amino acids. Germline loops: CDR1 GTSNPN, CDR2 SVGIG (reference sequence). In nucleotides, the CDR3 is TGTGCCGCGGACAGGGGGCTTAACACTGAAGCTTTCTTT. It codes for CAADRGLNTEAFF. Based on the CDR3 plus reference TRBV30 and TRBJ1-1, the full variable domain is SQTIHQWPATLVQPVGSPLSLECTVEGTSNPNLYWYRQAAGRGLQLLFYSVGIGQISSEVPQNLSASRPQDRQFILSSKKLLLSDSGFYLCAADRGLNTEAFFGQGTRLTVV.

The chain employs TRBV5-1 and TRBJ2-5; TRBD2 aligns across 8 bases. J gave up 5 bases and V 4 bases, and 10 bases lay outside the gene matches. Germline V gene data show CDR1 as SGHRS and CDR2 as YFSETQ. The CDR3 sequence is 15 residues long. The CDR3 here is CASSRSGTAGETQYF. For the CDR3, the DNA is TGCGCCAGCAGCCGTAGCGGGACGGCGGGGGAGACCCAGTACTTC.

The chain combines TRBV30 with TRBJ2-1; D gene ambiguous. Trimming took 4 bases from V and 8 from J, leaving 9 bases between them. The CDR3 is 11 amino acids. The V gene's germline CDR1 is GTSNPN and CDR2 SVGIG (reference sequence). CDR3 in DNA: TGTGCCTGGATGCTCTTGGATGAGCAGTTCTTC. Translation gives CAWMLLDEQFF.

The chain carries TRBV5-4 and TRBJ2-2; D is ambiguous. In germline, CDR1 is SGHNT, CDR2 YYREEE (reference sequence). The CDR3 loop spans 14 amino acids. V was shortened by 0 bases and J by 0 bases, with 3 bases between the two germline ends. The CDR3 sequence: CASSLESNTGELFF. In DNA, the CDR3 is TGTGCCAGCAGCTTGGAGTCGAACACCGGGGAGCTGTTTTTT.

The CDR3: CASSLSGGISDEQFF. The CDR3 DNA reads TGTGCCAGCAGTCTCAGTGGAGGAATCAGCGATGAGCAGTTCTTC. The rearrangement links TRBV27 to TRBJ2-1, with a possible D match to TRBD2 (5 bases). The germline V and J ends were trimmed by 5 bases and 8 bases, with 19 bases remaining between them. This CDR3 comprises 15 residues. The V gene's germline CDR1 is MNHEY and CDR2 SMNVEV (reference sequence).

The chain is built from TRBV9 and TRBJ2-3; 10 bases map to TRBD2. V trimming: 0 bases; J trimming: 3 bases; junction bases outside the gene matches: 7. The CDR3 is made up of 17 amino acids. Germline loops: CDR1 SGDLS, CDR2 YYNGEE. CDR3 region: CASSVGASGSITDTQYF. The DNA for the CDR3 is TGTGCCAGCAGCGTAGGAGCTAGCGGGAGTATAACAGATACGCAGTATTTT.

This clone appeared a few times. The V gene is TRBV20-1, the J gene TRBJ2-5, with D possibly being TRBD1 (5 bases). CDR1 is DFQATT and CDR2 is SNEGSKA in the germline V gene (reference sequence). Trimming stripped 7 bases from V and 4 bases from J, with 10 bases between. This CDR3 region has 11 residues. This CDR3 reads CSGQFGETQYF. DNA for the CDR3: TGCAGTGGACAGTTCGGAGAGACCCAGTACTTC.

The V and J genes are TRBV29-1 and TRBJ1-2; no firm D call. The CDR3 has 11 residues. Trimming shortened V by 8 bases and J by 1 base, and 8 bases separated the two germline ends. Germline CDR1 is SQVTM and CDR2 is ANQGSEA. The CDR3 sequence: CSSSDNYGYTF. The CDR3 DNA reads TGCAGCTCTTCAGATAACTATGGCTACACCTTC.

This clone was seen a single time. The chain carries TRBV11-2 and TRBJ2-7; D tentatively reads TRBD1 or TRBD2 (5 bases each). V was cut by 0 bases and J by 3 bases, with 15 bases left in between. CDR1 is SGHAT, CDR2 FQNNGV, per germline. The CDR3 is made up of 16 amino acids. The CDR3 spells CASSLDWAGSSYEQYF. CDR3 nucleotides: TGTGCCAGCAGCTTAGACTGGGCAGGGAGTAGCTACGAGCAGTACTTC.

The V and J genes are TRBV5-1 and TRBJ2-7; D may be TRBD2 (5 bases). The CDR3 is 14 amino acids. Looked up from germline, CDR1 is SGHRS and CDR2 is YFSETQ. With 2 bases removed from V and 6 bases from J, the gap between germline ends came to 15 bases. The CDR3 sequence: CASSLGLSLGEQYF. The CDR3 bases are TGCGCCAGCAGCTTAGGACTGAGTCTAGGCGAGCAGTACTTC.

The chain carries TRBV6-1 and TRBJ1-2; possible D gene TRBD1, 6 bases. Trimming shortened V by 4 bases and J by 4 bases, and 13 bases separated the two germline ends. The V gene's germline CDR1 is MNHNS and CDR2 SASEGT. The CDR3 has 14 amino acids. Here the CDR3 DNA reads TGTGCCAGCAGTGGATCCCCAGGGGCCTATGGCTACACCTTC. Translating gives CASSGSPGAYGYTF.

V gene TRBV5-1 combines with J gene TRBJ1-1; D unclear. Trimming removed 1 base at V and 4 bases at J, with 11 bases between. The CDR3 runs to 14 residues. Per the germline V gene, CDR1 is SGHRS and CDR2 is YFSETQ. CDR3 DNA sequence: TGCGCCAGCAGCTTGACCCCTTCGGGCACTGAAGCTTTCTTT. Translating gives CASSLTPSGTEAFF.

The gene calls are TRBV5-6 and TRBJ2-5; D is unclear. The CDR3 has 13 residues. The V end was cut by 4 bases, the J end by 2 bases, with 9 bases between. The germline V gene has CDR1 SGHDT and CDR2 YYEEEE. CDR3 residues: CASSKRAQETQYF. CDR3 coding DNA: TGTGCCAGCAGCAAAAGGGCTCAAGAGACCCAGTACTTC.

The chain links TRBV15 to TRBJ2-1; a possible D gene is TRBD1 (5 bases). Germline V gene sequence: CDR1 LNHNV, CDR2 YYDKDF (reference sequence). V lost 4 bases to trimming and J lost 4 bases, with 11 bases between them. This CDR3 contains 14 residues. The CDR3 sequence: CATSITGRYNEQFF. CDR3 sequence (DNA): TGTGCCACCAGCATAACAGGACGGTACAATGAGCAGTTCTTC.

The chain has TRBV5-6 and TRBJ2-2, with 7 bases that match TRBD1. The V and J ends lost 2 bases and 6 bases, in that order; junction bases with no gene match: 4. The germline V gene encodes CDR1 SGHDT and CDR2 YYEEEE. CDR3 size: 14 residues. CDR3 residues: CASSFDGTAGELFF. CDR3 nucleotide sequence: TGTGCCAGCAGCTTCGATGGGACAGCCGGGGAGCTGTTTTTT. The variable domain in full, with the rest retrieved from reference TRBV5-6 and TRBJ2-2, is DAGVTQSPTHLIKTRGQQVTLRCSPKSGHDTVSWYQQALGQGPQFIFQYYEEEERQRGNFPDRFSGHQFPNYSSELNVNALLLGDSALYLCASSFDGTAGELFFGEGSRLTVL.

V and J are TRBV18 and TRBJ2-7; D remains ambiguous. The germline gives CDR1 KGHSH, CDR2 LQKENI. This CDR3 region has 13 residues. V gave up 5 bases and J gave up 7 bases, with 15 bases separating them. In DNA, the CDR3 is TGTGCCAGCTCATCCTTCCTAGAACCAGAGCAGTACTTC. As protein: CASSSFLEPEQYF.

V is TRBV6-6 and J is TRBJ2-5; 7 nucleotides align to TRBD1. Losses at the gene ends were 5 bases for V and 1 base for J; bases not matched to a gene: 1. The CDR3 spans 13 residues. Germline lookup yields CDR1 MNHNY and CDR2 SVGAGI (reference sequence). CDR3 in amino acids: CASSTGVQETQYF. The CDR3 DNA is TGTGCCAGCAGTACAGGGGTCCAAGAGACCCAGTACTTC.

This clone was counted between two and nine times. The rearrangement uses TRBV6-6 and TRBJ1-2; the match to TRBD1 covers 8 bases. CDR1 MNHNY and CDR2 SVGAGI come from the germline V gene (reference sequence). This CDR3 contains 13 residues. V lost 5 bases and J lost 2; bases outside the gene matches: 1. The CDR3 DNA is TGTGCCAGCAGTCGACAGGGGAACTATGGCTACACCTTC. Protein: CASSRQGNYGYTF.

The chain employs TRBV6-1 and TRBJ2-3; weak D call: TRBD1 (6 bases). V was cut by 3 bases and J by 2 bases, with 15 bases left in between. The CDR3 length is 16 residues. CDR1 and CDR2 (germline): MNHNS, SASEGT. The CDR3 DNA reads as TGTGCCAGCAGTGACCAGACAGGCCTTAACACAGATACGCAGTATTTT. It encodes CASSDQTGLNTDTQYF.

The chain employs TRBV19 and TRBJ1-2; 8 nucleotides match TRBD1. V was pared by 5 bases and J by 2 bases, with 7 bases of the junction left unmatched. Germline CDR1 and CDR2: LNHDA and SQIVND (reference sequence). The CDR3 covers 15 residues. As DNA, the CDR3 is TGTGCCAGTAGTTCCGAGGGACAGGAGAACTATGGCTACACCTTC. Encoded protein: CASSSEGQENYGYTF.

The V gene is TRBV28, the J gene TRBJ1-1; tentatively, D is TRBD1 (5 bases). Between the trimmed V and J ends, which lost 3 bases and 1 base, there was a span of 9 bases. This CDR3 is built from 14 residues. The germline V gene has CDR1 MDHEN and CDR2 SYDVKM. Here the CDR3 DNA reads TGTGCCAGCAGTTTTCAGGGCGGGAACACTGAAGCTTTCTTT. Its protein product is CASSFQGGNTEAFF.

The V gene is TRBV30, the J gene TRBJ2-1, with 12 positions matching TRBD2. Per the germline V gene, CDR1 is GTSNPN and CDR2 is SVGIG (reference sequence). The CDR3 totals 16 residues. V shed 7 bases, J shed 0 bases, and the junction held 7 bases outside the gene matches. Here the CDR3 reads CASNRLAGVSYNEQFF. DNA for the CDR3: TGTGCCTCCAACAGACTAGCGGGAGTCTCCTACAATGAGCAGTTCTTC.

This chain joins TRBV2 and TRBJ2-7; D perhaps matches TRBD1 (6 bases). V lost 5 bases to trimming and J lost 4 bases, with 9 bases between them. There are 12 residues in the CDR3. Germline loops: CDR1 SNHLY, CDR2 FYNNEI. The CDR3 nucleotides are TGTGCCAGCAGTTCGGACAGATACGAGCAGTACTTC. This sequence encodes CASSSDRYEQYF.

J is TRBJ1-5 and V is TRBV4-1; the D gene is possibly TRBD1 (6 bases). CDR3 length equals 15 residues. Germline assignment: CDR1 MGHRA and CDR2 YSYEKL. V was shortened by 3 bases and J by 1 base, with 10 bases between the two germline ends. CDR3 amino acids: CASSHDGQSNQPQHF. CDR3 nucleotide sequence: TGCGCCAGCAGCCACGACGGACAGAGCAATCAGCCCCAGCATTTT.

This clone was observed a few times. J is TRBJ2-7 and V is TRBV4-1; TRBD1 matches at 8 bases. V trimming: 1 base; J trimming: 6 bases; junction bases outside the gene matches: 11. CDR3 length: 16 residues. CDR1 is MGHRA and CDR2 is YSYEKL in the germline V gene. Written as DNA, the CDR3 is TGCGCCAGCAGCCAAGGAAGCGGCAGGGGGCTGGTCGAGCAGTACTTC. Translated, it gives CASSQGSGRGLVEQYF.

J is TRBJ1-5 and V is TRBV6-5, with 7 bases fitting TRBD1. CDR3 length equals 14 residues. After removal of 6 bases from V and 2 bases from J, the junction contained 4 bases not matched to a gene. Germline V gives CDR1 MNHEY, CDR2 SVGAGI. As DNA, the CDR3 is TGTGCCAGCAGAAAGACAGGGCGCAATCAGCCCCAGCATTTT. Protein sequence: CASRKTGRNQPQHF.

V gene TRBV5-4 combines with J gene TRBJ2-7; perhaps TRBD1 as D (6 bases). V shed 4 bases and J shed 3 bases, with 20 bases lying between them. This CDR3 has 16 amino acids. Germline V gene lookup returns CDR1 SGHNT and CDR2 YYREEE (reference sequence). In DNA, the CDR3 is TGTGCCAGCAGCACCGCACAACCTCGACAGGACTACGAGCAGTACTTC. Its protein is CASSTAQPRQDYEQYF.

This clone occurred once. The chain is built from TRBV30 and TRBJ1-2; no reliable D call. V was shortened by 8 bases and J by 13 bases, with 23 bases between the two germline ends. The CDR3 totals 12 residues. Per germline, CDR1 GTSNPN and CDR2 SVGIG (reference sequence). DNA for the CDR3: TGTGCCGGCAACTCGGCCCGTAGCATATCCACCTTC. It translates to CAGNSARSISTF.